The 2 T cell receptor beta chains reported below all come from one sample, sequenced in a study of blood T cell repertoires in COVID-19. Some clones are missing from TCRdb's copy, which holds only in-frame ones; the method was immunoSEQ multiplex PCR. The sample carries 150,000 or so clones, roughly 81% recorded once. Sequenced input: peripheral blood. The receptors were sampled from a human donor with acute or convalescent COVID-19. The donor label of this sample is uncertain.

The chain is built from TRBV12-3 or TRBV12-4 and TRBJ2-5; 7 positions match TRBD1. CDR3 size: 13 residues. V shed 4 bases and J 3 bases; nucleotides not matched to a gene: 2. Here the CDR3 DNA reads TGTGCCAGCAGTTGGGGACAGAAAGAGACCCAGTACTTC. This encodes CASSWGQKETQYF.

The J gene is TRBJ1-5, the V gene TRBV2; 8 bases are a match to TRBD1. The J segment lost 5 bases and the V segment lost 7 bases, leaving 10 bases of the junction unmatched. The CDR3 is made up of 15 amino acids. CDR1 and CDR2 (germline): SNHLY, FYNNEI. As DNA, the CDR3 is TGTGCCAGCACGAGTTGGACAGGGAAGGATCAGCCCCAGCATTTT. This encodes CASTSWTGKDQPQHF.